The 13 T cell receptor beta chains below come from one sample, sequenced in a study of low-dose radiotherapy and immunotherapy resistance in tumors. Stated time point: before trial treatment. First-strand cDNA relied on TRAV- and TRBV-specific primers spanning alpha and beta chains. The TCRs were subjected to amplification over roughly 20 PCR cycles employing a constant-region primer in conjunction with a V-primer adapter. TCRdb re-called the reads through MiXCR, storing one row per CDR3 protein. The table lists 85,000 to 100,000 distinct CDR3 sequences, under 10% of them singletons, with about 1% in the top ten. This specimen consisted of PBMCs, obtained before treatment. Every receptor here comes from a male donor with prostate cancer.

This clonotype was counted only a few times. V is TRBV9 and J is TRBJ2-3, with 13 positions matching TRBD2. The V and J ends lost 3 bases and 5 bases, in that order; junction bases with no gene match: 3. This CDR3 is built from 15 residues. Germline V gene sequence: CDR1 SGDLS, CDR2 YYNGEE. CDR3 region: CASSARLAGGDTQYF. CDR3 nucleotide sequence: TGTGCCAGCAGCGCAAGACTAGCGGGAGGAGATACGCAGTATTTT. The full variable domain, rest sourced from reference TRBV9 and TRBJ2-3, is DSGVTQTPKHLITATGQRVTLRCSPRSGDLSVYWYQQSLDQGLQFLIQYYNGEERAKGNILERFSAQQFPDLHSELNLSSLELGDSALYFCASSARLAGGDTQYFGPGTRLTVL.

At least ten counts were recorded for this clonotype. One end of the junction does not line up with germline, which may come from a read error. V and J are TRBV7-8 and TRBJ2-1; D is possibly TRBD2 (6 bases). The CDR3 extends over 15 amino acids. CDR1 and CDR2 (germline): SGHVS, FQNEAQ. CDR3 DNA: TGTGCCAGCAGCCTAGCGCCGAGCTCCTACAATGAGCAGTTCTTC. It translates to CASSLAPSSYNEQFF.

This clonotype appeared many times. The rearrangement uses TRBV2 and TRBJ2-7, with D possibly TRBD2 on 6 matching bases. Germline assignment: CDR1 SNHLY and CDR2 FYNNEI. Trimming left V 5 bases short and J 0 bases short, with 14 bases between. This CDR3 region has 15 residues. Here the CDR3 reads CASSPNGLPSYEQYF. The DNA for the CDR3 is TGTGCCAGCAGTCCCAATGGACTACCCTCCTACGAGCAGTACTTC.

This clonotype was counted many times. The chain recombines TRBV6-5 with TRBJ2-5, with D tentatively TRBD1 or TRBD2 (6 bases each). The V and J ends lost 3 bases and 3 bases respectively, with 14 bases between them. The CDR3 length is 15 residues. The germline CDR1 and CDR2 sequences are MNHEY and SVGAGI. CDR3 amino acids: CASSYSRGAKETQYF. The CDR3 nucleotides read TGTGCCAGCAGTTATTCGAGGGGGGCGAAAGAGACCCAGTACTTC.

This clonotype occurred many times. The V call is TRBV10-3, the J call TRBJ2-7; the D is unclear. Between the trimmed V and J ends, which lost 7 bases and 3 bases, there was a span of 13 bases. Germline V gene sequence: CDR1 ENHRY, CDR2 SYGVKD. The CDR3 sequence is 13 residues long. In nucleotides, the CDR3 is TGTGCCATCAAACGAGCTGGAGACTACGAGCAGTACTTC. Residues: CAIKRAGDYEQYF.

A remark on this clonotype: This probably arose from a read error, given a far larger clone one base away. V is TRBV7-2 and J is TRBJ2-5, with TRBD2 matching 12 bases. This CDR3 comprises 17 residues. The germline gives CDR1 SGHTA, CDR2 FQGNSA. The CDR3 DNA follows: TGTGCCAGCAGCTTGGGGCTAGCGGGAGGGCACCAAGGGACCCAGTACTTC. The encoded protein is CASSLGLAGGHQGTQYF.

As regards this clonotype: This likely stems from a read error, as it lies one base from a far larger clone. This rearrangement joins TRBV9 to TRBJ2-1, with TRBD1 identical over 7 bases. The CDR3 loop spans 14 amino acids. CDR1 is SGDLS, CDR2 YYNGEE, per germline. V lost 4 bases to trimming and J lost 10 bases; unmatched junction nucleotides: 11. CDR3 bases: TGTGCCAGCAGCACCTCAGGGGGTCTCGACGAGCAGTTCTTC. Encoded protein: CASSTSGGLDEQFF.

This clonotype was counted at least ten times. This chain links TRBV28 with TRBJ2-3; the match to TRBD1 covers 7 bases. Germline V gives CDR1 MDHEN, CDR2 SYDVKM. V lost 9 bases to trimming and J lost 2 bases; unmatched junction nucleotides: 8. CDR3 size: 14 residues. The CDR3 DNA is TGTGCCAGTTTGCCGGGACAGCCCACAGATACGCAGTATTTT. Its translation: CASLPGQPTDTQYF.

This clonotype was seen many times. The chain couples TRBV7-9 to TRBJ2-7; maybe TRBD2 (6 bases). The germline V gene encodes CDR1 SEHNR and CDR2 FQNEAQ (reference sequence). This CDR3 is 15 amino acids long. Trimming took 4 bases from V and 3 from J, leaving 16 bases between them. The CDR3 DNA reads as TGTGCCAGCAGCTCGCCTAGCGTAGGCCTCTACGAGCAGTACTTC. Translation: CASSSPSVGLYEQYF. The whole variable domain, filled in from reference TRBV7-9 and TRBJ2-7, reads DTGVSQNPRHKITKRGQNVTFRCDPISEHNRLYWYRQTLGQGPEFLTYFQNEAQLEKSRLLSDRFSAERPKGSFSTLEIQRTEQGDSAMYLCASSSPSVGLYEQYFGPGTRLTVT.

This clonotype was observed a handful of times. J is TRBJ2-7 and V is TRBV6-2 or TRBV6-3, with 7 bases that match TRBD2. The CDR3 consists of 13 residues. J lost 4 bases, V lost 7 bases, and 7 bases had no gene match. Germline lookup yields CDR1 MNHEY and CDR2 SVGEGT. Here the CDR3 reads CASTRSGEYEQYF. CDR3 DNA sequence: TGTGCCAGCACCCGAAGCGGGGAATACGAGCAGTACTTC.

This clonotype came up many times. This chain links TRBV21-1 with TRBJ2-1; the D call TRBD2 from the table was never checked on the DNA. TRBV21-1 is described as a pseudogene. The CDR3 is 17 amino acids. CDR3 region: CASSKGASGDAGNEQFF. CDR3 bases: TGTGCCAGCAGCAAAGGGGCTAGCGGGGACGCAGGCAATGAGCAGTTCTTC.

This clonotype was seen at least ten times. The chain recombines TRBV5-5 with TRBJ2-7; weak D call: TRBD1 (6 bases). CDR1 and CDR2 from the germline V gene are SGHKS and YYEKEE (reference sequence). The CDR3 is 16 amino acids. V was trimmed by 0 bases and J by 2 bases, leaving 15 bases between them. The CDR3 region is CASSLAHYGQTYEQYF. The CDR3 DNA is TGTGCCAGCAGCTTGGCGCACTACGGACAGACCTACGAGCAGTACTTC.

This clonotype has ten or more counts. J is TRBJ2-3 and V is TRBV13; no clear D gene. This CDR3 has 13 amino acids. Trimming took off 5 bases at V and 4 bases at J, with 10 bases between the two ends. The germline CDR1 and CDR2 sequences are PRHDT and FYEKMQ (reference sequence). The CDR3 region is CASSRVSADTQYF. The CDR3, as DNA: TGTGCCAGCAGCCGTGTCTCCGCAGATACGCAGTATTTT.